The 12 T cell receptor beta chains presented below share a single source sample, sequenced in a study of blood T cell repertoires in COVID-19. Profiled with immunoSEQ multiplex PCR; TCRdb holds only in-frame clones, not every one. The table shows about 430,000 clones, with approximately 90% occurring only once. Material: PBMCs or T cells enriched from blood (not recorded which). The receptor set was obtained from a young woman who had been exposed to COVID-19.

This rearrangement joins TRBV25-1 to TRBJ1-6; no clear D. Trimming left V 7 bases short and J 13 bases short, with 14 bases between. Germline lookup yields CDR1 MGHDK and CDR2 SYGVNS. The CDR3 runs 12 residues. The CDR3 loop reads CASTPGFWPLHF. DNA for the CDR3: TGTGCCAGCACGCCGGGTTTTTGGCCCCTCCACTTT.

This clone was counted once. This chain links TRBV7-9 with TRBJ2-6, with TRBD1 as a possible D gene (6 bases). The CDR3 is made up of 17 amino acids. V gave up 5 bases and J gave up 2 bases, with 16 bases separating them. The V gene's germline CDR1 is SEHNR and CDR2 FQNEAQ (reference sequence). The CDR3 nucleotides are TGTGCCAGCAGCGGCCTGTACAGGGCCCCTGGGGCCAACGTCCTGACTTTC. It is translated as CASSGLYRAPGANVLTF.

The chain is built from TRBV15 and TRBJ1-2; 10 positions match TRBD1. CDR1 is LNHNV, CDR2 YYDKDF, per germline (reference sequence). The V and J ends lost 2 bases and 4 bases, in that order; junction bases with no gene match: 7. The CDR3 covers 16 residues. CDR3 sequence (DNA): TGTGCCACCAGCAGACCGTGGACAGGGGGTAGCTATGGCTACACCTTC. This gives the protein CATSRPWTGGSYGYTF.

The chain recombines TRBV19 with TRBJ2-7; a weak D match, TRBD1 (6 bases). The CDR3 sequence is 11 residues long. In germline, CDR1 is LNHDA, CDR2 SQIVND (reference sequence). V dropped 3 bases and J dropped 13 bases, with 13 bases sitting between them. The CDR3 sequence is CASSMYRVGYF. CDR3 nucleotide sequence: TGTGCCAGTAGTATGTACAGGGTGGGATACTTC.

The genes are TRBV5-6 and TRBJ1-2; the match to TRBD1 covers 9 bases. V dropped 4 bases and J dropped 4; count of bases not matched to a gene: 5. This CDR3 has 14 amino acids. CDR1 and CDR2 from the germline V gene are SGHDT and YYEEEE. This CDR3 reads CASSPGTGSYGYTF. As DNA, the CDR3 is TGTGCCAGCAGCCCCGGGACAGGGAGCTATGGCTACACCTTC.

The rearrangement joins TRBV24-1 to TRBJ2-1, with 8 bases identical to TRBD2. Germline V gene data show CDR1 as KGHDR and CDR2 as SFDVKD. The CDR3 is made up of 15 amino acids. Unmatched junction bases numbered 8, after V lost 7 bases and J lost 4 bases. The CDR3 coding sequence is TGTGCCACCAGCCCGGTAGCGGGGCTGTACAATGAGCAGTTCTTC. It codes for CATSPVAGLYNEQFF.

The sample holds a few counts of this clone. This rearrangement joins TRBV5-1 to TRBJ2-7, with D perhaps TRBD2 (5 bases). With 0 bases removed from V and 7 bases from J, the gap between germline ends came to 14 bases. Germline-derived CDR1 and CDR2 are SGHRS and YFSETQ. The CDR3 is 14 residues long. CDR3 residues: CASSLGGSLLEQYF. CDR3 in DNA: TGCGCCAGCAGCTTGGGTGGGAGTCTTCTGGAGCAGTACTTC. The full variable domain, with the rest looked up from reference TRBV5-1 and TRBJ2-7, is KAGVTQTPRYLIKTRGQQVTLSCSPISGHRSVSWYQQTPGQGLQFLFEYFSETQRNKGNFPGRFSGRQFSNSRSEMNVSTLELGDSALYLCASSLGGSLLEQYFGPGTRLTVT.

This chain joins TRBV28 and TRBJ2-3, with D perhaps matching TRBD1 (6 bases). Looked up from germline, CDR1 is MDHEN and CDR2 is SYDVKM. V was trimmed by 6 bases and J by 6 bases, leaving 10 bases between them. The CDR3 has 12 residues. As DNA, the CDR3 is TGTGCCAGCAGCTCGCAGGGGGATACGCAGTATTTT. Translating gives CASSSQGDTQYF.

This clone was detected once. This chain links TRBV4-1 with TRBJ2-7, with 7 bases lining up with TRBD1. With 4 bases clipped from V and 0 bases from J, the junction kept 9 bases outside the gene matches. The CDR3 totals 16 residues. CDR1 is MGHRA and CDR2 is YSYEKL in the germline V gene. CDR3 nucleotide sequence: TGCGCCAGCAGCCGGCTTCCGGGACAGCTCTCCTACGAGCAGTACTTC. Amino acid sequence: CASSRLPGQLSYEQYF.

A single count supports this clone. The rearrangement links TRBV28 to TRBJ2-3; D perhaps matches TRBD2 (7 bases). Per germline, CDR1 MDHEN and CDR2 SYDVKM. V lost 6 bases and J lost 2, with 12 bases in between. This CDR3 is 14 amino acids long. The CDR3 reads CASSSGGPTDTQYF. The CDR3 DNA sequence: TGTGCCAGCAGCTCGGGGGGCCCCACAGATACGCAGTATTTT.

The genes are TRBV9 and TRBJ1-6, with a possible D match to TRBD1 (6 bases). The CDR3 contains 15 residues. CDR1 and CDR2 (germline): SGDLS, YYNGEE. Trimming took off 3 bases at V and 2 bases at J, with 9 bases between the two ends. The CDR3 reads CASSGAGAYNSPLHF. In DNA form, the CDR3 reads TGTGCCAGCAGCGGGGCAGGGGCCTATAATTCACCCCTCCACTTT.

This sequence joins TRBV7-3 and TRBJ2-3; D uncertain. Germline CDR1 reads SGHTA; CDR2 reads FQGTGA. The CDR3 is made up of 12 amino acids. With 5 bases removed from V and 0 bases from J, the gap between germline ends came to 3 bases. In DNA form, the CDR3 reads TGTGCCAGCAGCCTTAGCACAGATACGCAGTATTTT. Its translation is CASSLSTDTQYF. Drawing the rest from reference TRBV7-3 and TRBJ2-3, the complete variable domain is GAGVSQTPSNKVTEKGKYVELRCDPISGHTALYWYRQSLGQGPEFLIYFQGTGAADDSGLPNDRFFAVRPEGSVSTLKIQRTERGDSAVYLCASSLSTDTQYFGPGTRLTVL.